This TCR beta chain was observed in a study of blood T cell repertoires in COVID-19. Method: immunoSEQ multiplex PCR; TCRdb's copy keeps in-frame clones and lacks some. The sample holds over 200,000 clones, 70% to 90% seen once. J lost 2 bases, V lost 6 bases, and 13 bases had no gene match. This CDR3 has 20 residues. Germline values: CDR1 MNHNY, CDR2 SVGAGI (reference sequence). For recovered donors of Cohort 3, there were two negative PCRs, clearance, or symptom resolution. This TCR came from a man aged 25 to 40 who had recovered from COVID-19. The V call is TRBV6-6, the J call TRBJ2-1; 16 positions match TRBD2. The specimen was PBMCs or T cells enriched from blood (not recorded which). The CDR3 sequence is CASSPGTSGRARLTYNEQFF. For the CDR3, the DNA is TGTGCCAGCAGCCCCGGGACTAGCGGGAGGGCCCGGCTCACCTACAATGAGCAGTTCTTC.